The clone carrying this TCR beta chain was counted between two and nine times. Its antigen is unknown. The study made its TCR cDNA through 5'RACE template switching. That step introduced a universal primer site along with UMIs. TCRdb analysed the 5' RACE reads with MiXCR anew, one entry per CDR3 protein. The table has 550,000 or so distinct CDR3 sequences, roughly 21% seen once; the top ten hold 14%. This sample was included in a study of T cells after yellow fever vaccination. General study points: A weaker secondary response peaked on day 5, the primary on day 15. Primary-vaccination clones mostly resurfaced post-booster (just under 98% CD4, approximately 89% CD8).

The sample was PBMCs, taken 15 days after the yellow fever booster vaccination. This receptor was taken from a man younger than 45 who received the YFV17D yellow fever vaccine.

CDR3 loop: CASSLARGPLSGELFF. The CDR3 DNA sequence: TGTGCCAGCAGCTTAGCAAGGGGCCCCCTGAGCGGGGAGCTGTTTTTT. This chain links TRBV11-2 with TRBJ2-2; TRBD1 is a possible D gene (5 bases). V shed 1 base and J shed 7 bases, with 16 bases lying between them. This CDR3 is 16 amino acids long. The germline CDR1 and CDR2 sequences are SGHAT and FQNNGV.